A single sample is the source of the 2 T cell receptor beta chains below, sequenced in a study of blood T cells in healthy people across ages. Using a J-beta primer mix together with a sample-barcoded 5' primer, a second PCR was run for about 7 to 12 cycles. TCRdb fed the 5' RACE reads into MiXCR, producing one record per CDR3 protein. The profile covers approximately 1,100,000 distinct CDR3 sequences, with less than 50% appearing a single time and 15% to 20% taken by the ten largest. Sample: blood. The receptors derive from a woman in her sixties or seventies in good health.

The chain combines TRBV6-6 with TRBJ1-4; 7 nucleotides align to TRBD1. The CDR3 sequence is 17 residues long. CDR1 and CDR2 from the germline V gene are MNHNY and SVGAGI (reference sequence). Unmatched junction bases numbered 15, after V lost 6 bases and J lost 5 bases. The CDR3 nucleotides are TGTGCCAGCAGCCAGGGGGGGGGGACGTTTGCCAATGAAAAACTGTTTTTT. It codes for CASSQGGGTFANEKLFF.

This clonotype was seen once. The rearrangement links TRBV6-5 to TRBJ1-2; no definite D call. Trimming stripped 11 bases from V and 0 bases from J, with 22 bases between. This CDR3 is 16 amino acids long. The germline V gene encodes CDR1 MNHEY and CDR2 SVGAGI. Here the CDR3 DNA reads TGTGCCGGCCCCCTGCCTTGGCCGAGAGCTAACTATGGCTACACCTTC. Its translation: CAGPLPWPRANYGYTF.